Below, 31 T cell receptor beta chains from the same sample are listed, as sequenced in a study of cytomegalovirus exposure and HLA in healthy donors. Repertoires were generated with immunoSEQ multiplex PCR, while TCRdb's copy carries only in-frame clones and drops some. The table includes approximately 120,000 clones, about 94% detected once. Specimen: PBMCs. The receptor set was obtained from a woman aged 18-29 years in good health and CMV-seronegative.

This chain links TRBV19 with TRBJ1-5; TRBD1 agrees at 7 bases. Losses at the gene ends were 4 bases for V and 4 bases for J; bases not matched to a gene: 4. CDR1 is LNHDA and CDR2 is SQIVND in the germline V gene (reference sequence). The CDR3 spans 14 residues. The CDR3: CASSRTGGNQPQHF. The CDR3 DNA reads as TGTGCCAGTAGTAGGACAGGCGGAAATCAGCCCCAGCATTTT. The full variable domain, in which reference TRBV19 and TRBJ1-5 provide the parts outside the CDR3, is DGGITQSPKYLFRKEGQNVTLSCEQNLNHDAMYWYRQDPGQGLRLIYYSQIVNDFQKGDIAEGYSVSREKKESFPLTVTSAQKNPTAFYLCASSRTGGNQPQHFGDGTRLSIL.

This chain links TRBV30 with TRBJ2-1; 10 bases are shared with TRBD2. V lost 8 bases, J lost 6 bases, and 19 bases stayed unmatched. The CDR3 consists of 17 residues. Germline CDR1 is GTSNPN and CDR2 is SVGIG (reference sequence). This CDR3 reads CARGGQGLAGVVNEQFF. In DNA form, the CDR3 reads TGTGCCCGCGGGGGTCAAGGGCTAGCGGGAGTGGTCAATGAGCAGTTCTTC.

V usage is TRBV19 and J usage is TRBJ2-1; TRBD2 agrees at 14 bases. The CDR3 has 18 amino acids. The V segment lost 5 bases and the J segment 4 bases; nucleotides outside the gene matches: 10. The germline gives CDR1 LNHDA, CDR2 SQIVND (reference sequence). CDR3 DNA sequence: TGTGCCAGTAGTTCACCGGGACTAGCGGGAGAGAAATACAATGAGCAGTTCTTC. This encodes CASSSPGLAGEKYNEQFF. The full variable domain, in which reference TRBV19 and TRBJ2-1 provide the parts outside the CDR3, is DGGITQSPKYLFRKEGQNVTLSCEQNLNHDAMYWYRQDPGQGLRLIYYSQIVNDFQKGDIAEGYSVSREKKESFPLTVTSAQKNPTAFYLCASSSPGLAGEKYNEQFFGPGTRLTVL.

The rearrangement uses TRBV6-5 and TRBJ1-1; no clear D gene. The CDR3 consists of 15 residues. Trimming shortened V by 6 bases and J by 1 base, and 15 bases separated the two germline ends. Germline V gene data show CDR1 as MNHEY and CDR2 as SVGAGI. The CDR3 spells CASRPTLARNTEAFF. Here the CDR3 DNA reads TGTGCCAGCAGGCCCACGTTAGCTCGGAACACTGAAGCTTTCTTT.

The CDR3, as DNA: TGTGCTAGTGGTTTGATAGGGAGAGGGCAGCCCCAGCATTTT. Protein sequence: CASGLIGRGQPQHF. The J gene is TRBJ1-5, the V gene TRBV12-5; D remains unclear. CDR1 LGHNT and CDR2 FRNRAP come from the germline V gene. The CDR3 runs 14 residues. V lost 2 bases and J lost 7, with 12 bases in between.

J is TRBJ1-4 and V is TRBV9; D is possibly TRBD1 (5 bases). From germline, CDR1 is SGDLS and CDR2 YYNGEE. This CDR3 comprises 13 residues. V gave up 4 bases and J gave up 8 bases, with 12 bases separating them. The CDR3 sequence: CASSPVGGEKLFF. The CDR3 coding sequence is TGTGCCAGCAGCCCGGTCGGGGGGGAAAAACTGTTTTTT.

This chain connects TRBV5-1 to TRBJ1-1; tentative D call: TRBD1 (5 bases). The CDR3 covers 13 residues. Trimming removed 4 bases from V and 1 base from J, with 8 bases in between. Per germline, CDR1 SGHRS and CDR2 YFSETQ. The CDR3 loop reads CASSQDTNTEAFF. The CDR3 nucleotides read TGCGCCAGCAGCCAGGACACGAACACTGAAGCTTTCTTT.

The chain employs TRBV7-9 and TRBJ2-5, with unresolved D. The CDR3 contains 13 residues. Trimming removed 4 bases at V and 3 bases at J, with 9 bases between. Germline CDR1 SEHNR, CDR2 FQNEAQ (reference sequence). The CDR3 sequence: CASSYEQKETQYF. CDR3 in DNA: TGTGCCAGCAGCTATGAACAGAAAGAGACCCAGTACTTC. Using reference TRBV7-9 and TRBJ2-5 for the parts outside the CDR3, the full variable domain is DTGVSQNPRHKITKRGQNVTFRCDPISEHNRLYWYRQTLGQGPEFLTYFQNEAQLEKSRLLSDRFSAERPKGSFSTLEIQRTEQGDSAMYLCASSYEQKETQYFGPGTRLLVL.

J is TRBJ2-5 and V is TRBV6-5, with TRBD1 identical over 7 bases. This CDR3 is built from 15 residues. V gave up 6 bases and J gave up 1 base; unmatched junction bases: 8. The V gene's germline CDR1 is MNHEY and CDR2 SVGAGI. The CDR3 here is CASRSGQASQETQYF. The CDR3 region has the DNA TGTGCCAGCAGGTCAGGACAGGCATCCCAAGAGACCCAGTACTTC.

CDR3 DNA sequence: TGTGCCAGCAGCCCCACGGACAACTCCTACGAGCAGTACTTC. Amino acids: CASSPTDNSYEQYF. The V call is TRBV7-9, the J call TRBJ2-7; a possible D gene is TRBD1 (5 bases). V was trimmed by 5 bases and J by 0 bases, leaving 11 bases between them. The CDR3 spans 14 residues. Germline V lookup: CDR1 SEHNR, CDR2 FQNEAQ (reference sequence). The whole variable domain, filled in from reference TRBV7-9 and TRBJ2-7, reads DTGVSQNPRHKITKRGQNVTFRCDPISEHNRLYWYRQTLGQGPEFLTYFQNEAQLEKSRLLSDRFSAERPKGSFSTLEIQRTEQGDSAMYLCASSPTDNSYEQYFGPGTRLTVT.

This clone was found once. The chain recombines TRBV2 with TRBJ1-1, with 7 positions matching TRBD1. The CDR3 is 15 amino acids. Unmatched junction bases numbered 7, after V lost 5 bases and J lost 1 base. CDR1 SNHLY and CDR2 FYNNEI come from the germline V gene. The CDR3: CASSRPGGGNTEAFF. The CDR3 nucleotides are TGTGCCAGCAGTAGGCCAGGGGGTGGGAACACTGAAGCTTTCTTT.

The chain is built from TRBV4-1 and TRBJ1-4; 8 bases map to TRBD1. The CDR3 covers 16 residues. The V gene's germline CDR1 is MGHRA and CDR2 YSYEKL. The trim removed 3 bases at V and 4 bases at J, leaving 7 bases unmatched. The CDR3 bases are TGCGCCAGCAGCCAGCTTGGGGACAGGCGTAATGAAAAACTGTTTTTT. It yields the protein CASSQLGDRRNEKLFF.

The chain has TRBV19 and TRBJ1-2; D perhaps matches TRBD1 (5 bases). CDR1 and CDR2 (germline): LNHDA, SQIVND (reference sequence). Trimming removed 11 bases at V and 4 bases at J, with 11 bases between. The CDR3 is 11 residues long. The CDR3 bases are TGTGCCGGATCAGGGCCCTATGGCTACACCTTC. Its translation is CAGSGPYGYTF.

This chain links TRBV30 with TRBJ2-3; possibly TRBD2 for D (5 bases). There are 13 residues in the CDR3. The germline V gene has CDR1 GTSNPN and CDR2 SVGIG (reference sequence). Trimming pared 2 bases from V and 4 bases from J, leaving 10 bases between. In DNA, the CDR3 is TGTGCCTGGAGTCCGGGAAAGTCAGATACGCAGTATTTT. Protein: CAWSPGKSDTQYF.

V usage is TRBV28 and J usage is TRBJ2-3, with D tentatively TRBD2 (6 bases). There are 16 residues in the CDR3. V was cut by 4 bases and J by 2 bases, with 16 bases left in between. CDR1 and CDR2 from the germline V gene are MDHEN and SYDVKM. CDR3 sequence (DNA): TGTGCCAGCAGTTCTTCAGCGGGCGGATTCACAGATACGCAGTATTTT. It is translated as CASSSSAGGFTDTQYF.

This clone was detected only a few times. The chain is built from TRBV7-9 and TRBJ1-1; perhaps TRBD1 as D (6 bases). The germline V and J ends were trimmed by 1 base and 1 base, with 10 bases remaining between them. The CDR3 is 15 residues long. The germline CDR1 and CDR2 sequences are SEHNR and FQNEAQ (reference sequence). The CDR3 loop reads CASSLVQGRNTEAFF. CDR3 DNA sequence: TGTGCCAGCAGCTTAGTCCAGGGGAGGAACACTGAAGCTTTCTTT.

The rearrangement joins TRBV18 to TRBJ1-5; 10 bases agree with TRBD1. The CDR3 is 16 amino acids. Germline V gene lookup returns CDR1 KGHSH and CDR2 LQKENI. The ends lost 3 bases at V and 5 bases at J; junction bases unmatched: 7. The CDR3 loop is CASSPRDGTGDQPQHF. The DNA for the CDR3 is TGTGCCAGCTCACCGAGGGACGGGACAGGGGATCAGCCCCAGCATTTT.

This clone was seen a handful of times. The CDR3 nucleotides are TGTGCCAGCAGTGAATCTACCGACTACAATGAGCAGTTCTTC. It translates to CASSESTDYNEQFF. The chain recombines TRBV6-4 with TRBJ2-1; no clear D. V was pared by 3 bases and J by 3 bases, with 9 bases between. CDR3 length: 14 amino acids. Looked up from germline, CDR1 is MRHNA and CDR2 is SNTAGT.

This chain links TRBV5-1 with TRBJ2-5, with D unclear. V was pared by 0 bases and J by 5 bases, with 5 bases between. The germline CDR1 and CDR2 sequences are SGHRS and YFSETQ. The CDR3 sequence is 12 residues long. The CDR3 nucleotides are TGCGCCAGCAGCTTGGCCCTGGAGACCCAGTACTTC. Translating gives CASSLALETQYF.

In this sample, this clone turned up once. The genes are TRBV5-1 and TRBJ1-1; 7 bases are a match to TRBD1. J gave up 0 bases and V 4 bases, and 9 bases lay outside the gene matches. Germline lookup yields CDR1 SGHRS and CDR2 YFSETQ. The CDR3 sequence is 16 residues long. CDR3: CASSQTTGLMNTEAFF. CDR3 coding DNA: TGCGCCAGCAGCCAAACGACAGGGCTCATGAACACTGAAGCTTTCTTT.

V usage is TRBV5-4 and J usage is TRBJ2-6; a weak D match, TRBD1 (5 bases). From germline, CDR1 is SGHNT and CDR2 YYREEE (reference sequence). The CDR3 spans 19 residues. V lost 6 bases to trimming and J lost 3 bases, with 25 bases between them. The CDR3: CASIKSETVGVFGANVLTF. The CDR3 DNA follows: TGTGCCAGCATCAAATCTGAGACAGTAGGGGTCTTTGGGGCCAACGTCCTGACTTTC.

The chain has TRBV12-1 and TRBJ1-5. TRBV12-1 is reported as a pseudogene. The CDR3 sequence is 16 residues long. CDR3 residues: CASSPVGGVSNQPQHF. DNA of the CDR3: TGTGCCAGCAGCCCTGTCGGGGGGGTGAGCAATCAGCCCCAGCATTTT.

The V gene is TRBV12-5, the J gene TRBJ2-3; 7 positions match TRBD1. The germline V gene has CDR1 LGHNT and CDR2 FRNRAP. This CDR3 is 18 amino acids long. Trimming took 0 bases from V and 4 from J; bases not matched to a gene: 13. The CDR3 DNA follows: TGTGCTAGTGGTTTGGTGGGACAGCCCTGGCAGGAACCAGATACGCAGTATTTT. Translated, it gives CASGLVGQPWQEPDTQYF.

The chain links TRBV6-1 to TRBJ1-1; D not resolved. V lost 7 bases and J 3 bases, leaving 12 bases between the germline ends. Per germline, CDR1 MNHNS and CDR2 SASEGT. The CDR3 extends over 13 amino acids. CDR3 DNA sequence: TGTGCCAGCAAGGAGTTGTTGGACACTGAAGCTTTCTTT. It yields the protein CASKELLDTEAFF.

The V and J genes are TRBV4-1 and TRBJ2-5; 7 bases align to TRBD2. The J segment lost 1 base and the V segment lost 6 bases, leaving 17 bases of the junction unmatched. Germline-derived CDR1 and CDR2 are MGHRA and YSYEKL. The CDR3 runs 18 residues. The DNA of the CDR3 is TGCGCCAGCAGTCCCCTTAGGGCGTCTAGCGGCTCCCAAGAGACCCAGTACTTC. Translated: CASSPLRASSGSQETQYF.

The DNA of the CDR3 is TGCGCCAGCAGCGGGGGGACTAGCGGGAGAGGGGAGGAGACCCAGTACTTC. Translation gives CASSGGTSGRGEETQYF. This chain joins TRBV5-1 and TRBJ2-5, with 14 bases fitting TRBD2. The J segment lost 5 bases and the V segment lost 4 bases, leaving 10 bases of the junction unmatched. The CDR3 is 17 amino acids. CDR1 and CDR2 from the germline V gene are SGHRS and YFSETQ.

The rearrangement joins TRBV7-9 to TRBJ2-1, with D maybe TRBD1 (6 bases). V lost 2 bases to trimming and J lost 6 bases, with 8 bases between them. This CDR3 region has 13 residues. Per the germline V gene, CDR1 is SEHNR and CDR2 is FQNEAQ (reference sequence). The CDR3 DNA sequence: TGTGCCAGCAGCTTAACAGGGTTCAATGAGCAGTTCTTC. Encoded protein: CASSLTGFNEQFF. Complete variable domain (other parts from reference TRBV7-9 and TRBJ2-1): DTGVSQNPRHKITKRGQNVTFRCDPISEHNRLYWYRQTLGQGPEFLTYFQNEAQLEKSRLLSDRFSAERPKGSFSTLEIQRTEQGDSAMYLCASSLTGFNEQFFGPGTRLTVL.

The V call is TRBV28, the J call TRBJ1-1; D unclear. CDR3 size: 16 residues. V lost 0 bases and J 1 base, leaving 12 bases between the germline ends. Germline V CDR1 and CDR2: MDHEN, SYDVKM. CDR3 nucleotide sequence: TGTGCCAGCAGTTTATGGGGTGACTTTCGGAACACTGAAGCTTTCTTT. Protein product: CASSLWGDFRNTEAFF. The full variable domain, in which reference TRBV28 and TRBJ1-1 provide the parts outside the CDR3, is DVKVTQSSRYLVKRTGEKVFLECVQDMDHENMFWYRQDPGLGLRLIYFSYDVKMKEKGDIPEGYSVSREKKERFSLILESASTNQTSMYLCASSLWGDFRNTEAFFGQGTRLTVV.

The chain uses TRBV11-2 and TRBJ1-2, with TRBD1 as a possible D gene (5 bases). Trimming took 3 bases from V and 6 from J, leaving 14 bases between them. CDR1 SGHAT and CDR2 FQNNGV come from the germline V gene. The CDR3 is 14 residues long. The CDR3 reads CASSFGRVKNGYTF. The CDR3 DNA sequence: TGTGCCAGCAGCTTCGGCAGGGTGAAGAATGGCTACACCTTC.

This clone was recorded only once. The J gene is TRBJ2-7, the V gene TRBV27; D is perhaps TRBD1 (6 bases). The V end lost 4 bases, the J end lost 3 bases, and 16 bases lay between the germline ends. Germline assignment: CDR1 MNHEY and CDR2 SMNVEV (reference sequence). CDR3 length equals 15 residues. The CDR3 DNA follows: TGTGCCAGCAGTTCACACAGGGAGCCGCGCTACGAGCAGTACTTC. Encoded protein: CASSSHREPRYEQYF.

J is TRBJ1-1 and V is TRBV28, with 12 bases aligning to TRBD1. With V trimmed by 3 bases and J by 2 bases, 4 bases remained unmatched. The CDR3 contains 16 residues. Per germline, CDR1 MDHEN and CDR2 SYDVKM. The CDR3 region is CASSLGGTGGNTEAFF. CDR3 DNA: TGTGCCAGCAGTTTGGGGGGGACAGGGGGCAACACTGAAGCTTTCTTT. Full variable domain (missing parts from reference TRBV28 and TRBJ1-1): DVKVTQSSRYLVKRTGEKVFLECVQDMDHENMFWYRQDPGLGLRLIYFSYDVKMKEKGDIPEGYSVSREKKERFSLILESASTNQTSMYLCASSLGGTGGNTEAFFGQGTRLTVV.